Listed below are T cell receptor beta chains from one sample, sequenced in a study of shared clonotypes between healthy human individuals. The data were produced by immunoSEQ multiplex PCR, yet TCRdb's version contains in-frame clones alone and is incomplete. This sample has just over 2,000,000 clones; roughly 94% occur once, and the top ten carry more than 0.1%. The specimen sequenced was naive CD4+ T cells sorted from blood. These receptors all stem from a man aged 18 to 30 in good health. Both conserved end residues are part of each CDR3. A D gene is named only where the DNA matches it firmly. Some rows mark clone size as missing; the rest say once, few, many or name a class of expanded clone.

CDR3,DNA,V,D,J,size
CASSTKGAGYITEAFF,TGTGCCAGCAGCACAAAGGGGGCAGGGTATATCACTGAAGCTTTCTTT,TRBV7-9,TRBD1,TRBJ1-1,.
CASSLFRGETQYF,TGTGCCAGCAGTTTGTTCAGGGGAGAGACCCAGTACTTC,TRBV27,.,TRBJ2-5,.
CASLSDRGVGQPQHF,TGTGCCAGCCTATCGGACAGGGGAGTCGGTCAGCCCCAGCATTTT,TRBV2,TRBD1,TRBJ1-5,once
CASRPLAGGVYEQYF,TGTGCCAGCAGGCCTCTAGCGGGAGGTGTTTACGAGCAGTACTTC,TRBV6-5,TRBD2,TRBJ2-7,few
CASSLQGTGELFF,TGTGCTAGCAGCTTACAGGGAACCGGGGAGCTGTTTTTT,TRBV7-7,.,TRBJ2-2,.
CASRGQGANEQYF,TGTGCCAGCAGGGGACAGGGGGCTAACGAGCAGTACTTC,TRBV28,TRBD1,TRBJ2-7,.
CASSQRGSYEQYF,TGTGCCAGCAGTCAAAGGGGTTCCTACGAGCAGTACTTC,TRBV6-5,.,TRBJ2-7,.
CSVRAGTSEETQYF,TGCAGCGTCCGAGCTGGGACTAGCGAAGAGACCCAGTACTTC,TRBV29-1,TRBD2,TRBJ2-5,.
CASSLTPPASGRDEQFF,TGTGCCAGCAGCTTAACCCCTCCTGCTAGCGGGAGAGATGAGCAGTTCTTC,TRBV11-3,TRBD2,TRBJ2-1,.
CASSSLPTGMGTEAFF,TGCGCCAGCAGCTCCCTCCCGACAGGCATGGGCACTGAAGCTTTCTTT,TRBV5-1,.,TRBJ1-1,.
CASSPPTGGDGYTF,TGTGCCAGCTCACCGCCGACAGGGGGGGATGGCTACACCTTC,TRBV18,TRBD1,TRBJ1-2,.
CSVEDQPFDSAGEQFF,TGCAGCGTTGAAGATCAACCCTTCGACTCCGCCGGGGAGCAGTTCTTC,TRBV29-1,.,TRBJ2-1,.
CASSWDWGYTF,TGTGCCAGCAGTTGGGATTGGGGCTACACCTTC,TRBV25-1,.,TRBJ1-2,.
CASSTTGTSLAKTQYF,TGTGCCAGCAGCACCACCGGGACTAGTTTAGCTAAGACCCAGTACTTC,TRBV5-4,TRBD2,TRBJ2-5,.
CASSYSKLAGYYEQYF,TGTGCCAGCAGTTACTCGAAACTAGCGGGTTACTACGAGCAGTACTTC,TRBV6-5,TRBD2,TRBJ2-7,.
CASRGGGSSYEQYF,TGTGCCAGCAGAGGGGGCGGTAGCTCCTACGAGCAGTACTTC,TRBV7-2,TRBD1,TRBJ2-7,.
CASSPGTNLGDIQYF,TGTGCCAGCAGTCCCGGGACAAACTTAGGGGACATTCAGTACTTC,TRBV6-1,.,TRBJ2-4,.
CASRYDRGYGYTF,TGTGCCAGCAGATACGACAGGGGATATGGCTACACCTTC,TRBV6-5,TRBD1,TRBJ1-2,.
CASSLGESGTDTQYF,TGTGCCAGCAGCTTGGGGGAGTCAGGGACAGATACGCAGTATTTT,TRBV5-4,.,TRBJ2-3,.
CAISESAGGWTDTQYF,TGTGCCATCAGTGAGTCTGCGGGGGGTTGGACAGATACGCAGTATTTT,TRBV10-3,TRBD2,TRBJ2-3,.
CASSPDRGHQPQHF,TGTGCCAGCAGCCCCGACAGGGGGCATCAGCCCCAGCATTTT,TRBV7-2,TRBD1,TRBJ1-5,once
CASSRGGAQLDTQYF,TGTGCCAGCAGCCGCGGGGGGGCTCAACTAGATACGCAGTATTTT,TRBV5-4,TRBD2,TRBJ2-3,.
CASSSSGQNTGELFF,TGTGCCAGCAGTTCTAGCGGGCAGAACACCGGGGAGCTGTTTTTT,TRBV2,TRBD2,TRBJ2-2,.
CASSYGNYEQYF,TGTGCCAGCAGTTACGGAAACTACGAGCAGTACTTC,TRBV6-5,.,TRBJ2-7,.
CASSLSGGNVLTF,TGTGCCAGCAGCTTATCAGGGGGTAACGTCCTGACTTTC,TRBV5-4,TRBD1,TRBJ2-6,.
CASSLATTAARYEQYF,TGCGCCAGCAGCTTGGCCACAACGGCGGCCAGATACGAGCAGTACTTC,TRBV5-1,.,TRBJ2-7,.
CASSRLAGAVYEQYF,TGTGCCAGTAGTAGACTAGCGGGAGCCGTCTACGAGCAGTACTTC,TRBV19,TRBD2,TRBJ2-7,.
CASSRTGLAGGGGELFF,TGCGCCAGCAGTCGGACCGGACTAGCGGGGGGCGGCGGGGAGCTGTTTTTT,TRBV10-1,TRBD2,TRBJ2-2,.
CASSRGLAGDSYEQYF,TGTGCCAGCAGCCGAGGACTAGCGGGGGACTCCTACGAGCAGTACTTC,TRBV5-4,TRBD2,TRBJ2-7,.
CASSRQREQETQYF,TGTGCCAGCAGTCGTCAGCGGGAACAAGAGACCCAGTACTTC,TRBV4-2,TRBD2,TRBJ2-5,.